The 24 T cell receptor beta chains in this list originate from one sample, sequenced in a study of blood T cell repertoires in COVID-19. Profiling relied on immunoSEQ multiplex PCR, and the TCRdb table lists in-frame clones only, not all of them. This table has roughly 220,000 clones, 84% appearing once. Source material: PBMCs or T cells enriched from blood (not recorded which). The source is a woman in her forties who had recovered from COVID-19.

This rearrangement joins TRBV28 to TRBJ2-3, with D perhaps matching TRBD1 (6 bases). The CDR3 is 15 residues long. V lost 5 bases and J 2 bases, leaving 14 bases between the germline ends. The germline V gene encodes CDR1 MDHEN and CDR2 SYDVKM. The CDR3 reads CASSRLQGNTDTQYF. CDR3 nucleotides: TGTGCCAGCAGTCGGTTACAGGGAAACACAGATACGCAGTATTTT.

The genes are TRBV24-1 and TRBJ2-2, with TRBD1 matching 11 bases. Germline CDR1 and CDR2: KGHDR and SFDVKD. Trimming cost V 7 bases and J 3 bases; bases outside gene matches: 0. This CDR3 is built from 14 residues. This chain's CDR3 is CATRGQGDTGELFF. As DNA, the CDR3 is TGTGCCACCAGGGGACAGGGGGACACCGGGGAGCTGTTTTTT.

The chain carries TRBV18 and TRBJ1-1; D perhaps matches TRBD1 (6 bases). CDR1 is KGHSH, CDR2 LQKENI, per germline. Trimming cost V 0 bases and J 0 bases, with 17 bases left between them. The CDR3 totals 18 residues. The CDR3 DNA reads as TGTGCCAGCTCACCACCGATCGGGAGGGGGGCCATGAACACTGAAGCTTTCTTT. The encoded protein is CASSPPIGRGAMNTEAFF.

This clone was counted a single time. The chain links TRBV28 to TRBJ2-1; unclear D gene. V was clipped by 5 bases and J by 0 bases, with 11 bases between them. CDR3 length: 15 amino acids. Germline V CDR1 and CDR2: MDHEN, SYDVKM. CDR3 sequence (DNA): TGTGCCAGCAGTCCCAATCCCCCCTCCTACAATGAGCAGTTCTTC. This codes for CASSPNPPSYNEQFF.

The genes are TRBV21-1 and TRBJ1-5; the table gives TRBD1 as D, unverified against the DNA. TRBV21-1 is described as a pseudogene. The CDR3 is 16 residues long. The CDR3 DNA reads TGTGCCAGCAGCAAAGAACAACGGCAGGGAAGGCAGCCCCAGCATTTT. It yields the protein CASSKEQRQGRQPQHF.

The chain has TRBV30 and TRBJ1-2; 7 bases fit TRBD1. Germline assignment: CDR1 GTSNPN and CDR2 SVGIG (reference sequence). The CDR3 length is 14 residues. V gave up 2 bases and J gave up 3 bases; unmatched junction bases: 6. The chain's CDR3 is CAWSLTGVDYGYTF. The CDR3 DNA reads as TGTGCCTGGAGTCTTACAGGGGTGGACTATGGCTACACCTTC.

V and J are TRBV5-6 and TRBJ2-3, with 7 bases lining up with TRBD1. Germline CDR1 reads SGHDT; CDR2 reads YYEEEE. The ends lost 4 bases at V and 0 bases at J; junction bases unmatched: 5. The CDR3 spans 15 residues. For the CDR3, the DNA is TGTGCCAGCAGCCCGGGACAGCATAGCACAGATACGCAGTATTTT. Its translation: CASSPGQHSTDTQYF. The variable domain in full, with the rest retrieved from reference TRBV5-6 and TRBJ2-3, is DAGVTQSPTHLIKTRGQQVTLRCSPKSGHDTVSWYQQALGQGPQFIFQYYEEEERQRGNFPDRFSGHQFPNYSSELNVNALLLGDSALYLCASSPGQHSTDTQYFGPGTRLTVL.

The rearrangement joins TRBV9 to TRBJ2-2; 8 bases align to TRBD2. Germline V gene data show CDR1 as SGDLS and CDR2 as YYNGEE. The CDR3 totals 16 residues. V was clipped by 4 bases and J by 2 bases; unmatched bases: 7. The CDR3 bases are TGTGCCAGCAGCCTGTTCGCGGGAGGCAACACCGGGGAGCTGTTTTTT. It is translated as CASSLFAGGNTGELFF. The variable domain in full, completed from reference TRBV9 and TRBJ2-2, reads DSGVTQTPKHLITATGQRVTLRCSPRSGDLSVYWYQQSLDQGLQFLIQYYNGEERAKGNILERFSAQQFPDLHSELNLSSLELGDSALYFCASSLFAGGNTGELFFGEGSRLTVL.

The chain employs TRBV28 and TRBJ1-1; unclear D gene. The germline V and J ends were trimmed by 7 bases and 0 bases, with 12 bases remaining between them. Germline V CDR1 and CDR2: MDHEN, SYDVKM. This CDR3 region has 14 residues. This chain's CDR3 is CASTLATMNTEAFF. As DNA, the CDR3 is TGTGCCAGCACCCTAGCGACCATGAACACTGAAGCTTTCTTT.

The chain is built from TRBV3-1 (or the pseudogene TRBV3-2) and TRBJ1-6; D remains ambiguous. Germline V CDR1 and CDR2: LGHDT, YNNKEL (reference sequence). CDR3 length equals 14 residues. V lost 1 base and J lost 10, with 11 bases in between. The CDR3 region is CASSQAREFSPLHF. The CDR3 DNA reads TGTGCCAGCAGCCAAGCGCGGGAATTCTCACCCCTCCACTTT.

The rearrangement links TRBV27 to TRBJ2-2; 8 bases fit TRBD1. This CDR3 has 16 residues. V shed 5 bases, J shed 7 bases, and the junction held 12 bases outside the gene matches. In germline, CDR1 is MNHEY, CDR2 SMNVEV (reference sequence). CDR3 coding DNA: TGTGCCAGCAGTCGCGACCCGGGACAGGTCGTCGGGGAGCTGTTTTTT. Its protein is CASSRDPGQVVGELFF.

CDR3 DNA sequence: TGTGCCAGCTCACTTTATGAGAGCTCCTACGAGCAGTACGTC. Translating it yields CASSLYESSYEQYV. The V and J genes are TRBV18 and TRBJ2-7; D is uncertain. Trimming removed 4 bases at V and 0 bases at J, with 10 bases between. CDR3 length equals 14 residues. The germline CDR1 and CDR2 sequences are KGHSH and LQKENI.

The CDR3 DNA reads as TGCAGCGTTCTACTAGCGGGAGAGTCCTACAATGAGCAGTTCTTC. Translated: CSVLLAGESYNEQFF. The chain uses TRBV29-1 and TRBJ2-1; 11 positions agree with TRBD2. The CDR3 covers 15 residues. J was trimmed by 1 base and V by 5 bases; bases with no gene match: 4. Germline V lookup: CDR1 SQVTM, CDR2 ANQGSEA.

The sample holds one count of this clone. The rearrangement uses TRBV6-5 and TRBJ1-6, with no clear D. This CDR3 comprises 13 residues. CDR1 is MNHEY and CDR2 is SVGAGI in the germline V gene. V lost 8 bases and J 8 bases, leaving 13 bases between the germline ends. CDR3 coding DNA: TGTGCCAGCCGAAGGAGGGTGGATTCACCCCTCCACTTT. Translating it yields CASRRRVDSPLHF.

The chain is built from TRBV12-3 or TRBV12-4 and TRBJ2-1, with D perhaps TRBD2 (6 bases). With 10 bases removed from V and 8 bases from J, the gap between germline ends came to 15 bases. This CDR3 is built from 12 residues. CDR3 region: CATWRGRDEQFF. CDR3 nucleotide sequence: TGTGCCACCTGGAGGGGACGGGATGAGCAGTTCTTC.

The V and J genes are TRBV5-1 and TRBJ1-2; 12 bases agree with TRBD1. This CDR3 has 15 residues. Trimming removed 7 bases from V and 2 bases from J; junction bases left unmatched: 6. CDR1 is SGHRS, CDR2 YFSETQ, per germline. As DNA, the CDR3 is TGCGCCAGCGATGCCGGGACAGGGGGCAACTATGGCTACACCTTC. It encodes CASDAGTGGNYGYTF.

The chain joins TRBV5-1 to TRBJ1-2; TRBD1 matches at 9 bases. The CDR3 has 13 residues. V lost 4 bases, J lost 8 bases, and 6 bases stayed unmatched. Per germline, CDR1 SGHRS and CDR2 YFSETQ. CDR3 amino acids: CASSPGQGSGYTF. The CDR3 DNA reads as TGCGCCAGCAGCCCCGGACAGGGGAGCGGCTACACCTTC.

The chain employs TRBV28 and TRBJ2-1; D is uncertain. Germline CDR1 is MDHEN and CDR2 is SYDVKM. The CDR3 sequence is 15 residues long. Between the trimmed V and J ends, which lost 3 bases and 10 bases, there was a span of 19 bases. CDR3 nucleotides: TGTGCCAGCAGTTTCGGAGCCTTAGGAAGGCGGGAGCAGTTCTTC. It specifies CASSFGALGRREQFF.

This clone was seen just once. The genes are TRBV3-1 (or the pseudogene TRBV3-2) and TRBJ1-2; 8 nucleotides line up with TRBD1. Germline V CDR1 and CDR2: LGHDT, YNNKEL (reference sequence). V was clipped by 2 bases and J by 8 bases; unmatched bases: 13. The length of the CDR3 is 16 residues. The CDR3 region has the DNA TGTGCCAGCAGCCAATTTTGGGCAGGGGGCGCGAGAGGCTACACCTTC. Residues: CASSQFWAGGARGYTF.

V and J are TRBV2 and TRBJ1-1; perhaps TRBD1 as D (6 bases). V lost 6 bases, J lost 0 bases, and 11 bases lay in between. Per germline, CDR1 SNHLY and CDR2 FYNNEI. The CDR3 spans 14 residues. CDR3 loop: CASSLGTLNTEAFF. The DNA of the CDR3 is TGTGCCAGCAGCCTCGGGACATTGAACACTGAAGCTTTCTTT.

As DNA, the CDR3 is TGCAGCGTTGACTCCGACACCGGGGAGCTGTTTTTT. Translated: CSVDSDTGELFF. This sequence joins TRBV29-1 and TRBJ2-2; no definite D call. The ends were cut back, 3 bases at V and 3 bases at J, with 5 bases in the middle. Germline V gene data show CDR1 as SQVTM and CDR2 as ANQGSEA. The CDR3 loop spans 12 amino acids.

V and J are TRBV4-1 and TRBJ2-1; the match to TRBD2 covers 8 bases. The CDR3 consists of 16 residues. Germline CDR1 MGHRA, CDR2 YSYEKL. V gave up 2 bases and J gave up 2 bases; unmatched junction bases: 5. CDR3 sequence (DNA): TGCGCCAGCAGCCAATATCCAGCGGGAGCCTACAATGAGCAGTTCTTC. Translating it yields CASSQYPAGAYNEQFF.

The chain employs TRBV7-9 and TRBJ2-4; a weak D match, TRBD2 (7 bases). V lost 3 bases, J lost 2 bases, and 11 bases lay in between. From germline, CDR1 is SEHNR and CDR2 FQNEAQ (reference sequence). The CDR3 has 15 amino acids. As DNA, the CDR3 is TGTGCCAGCAGCTTCCAGGGGACTACCAAAAACATTCAGTACTTC. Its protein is CASSFQGTTKNIQYF.

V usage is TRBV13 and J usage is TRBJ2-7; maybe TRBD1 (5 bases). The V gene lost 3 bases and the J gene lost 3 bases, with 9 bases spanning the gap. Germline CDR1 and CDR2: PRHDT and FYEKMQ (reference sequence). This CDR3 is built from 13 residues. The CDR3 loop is CASSLGQGYEQYF. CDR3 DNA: TGTGCCAGCAGCTTGGGCCAGGGCTACGAGCAGTACTTC.